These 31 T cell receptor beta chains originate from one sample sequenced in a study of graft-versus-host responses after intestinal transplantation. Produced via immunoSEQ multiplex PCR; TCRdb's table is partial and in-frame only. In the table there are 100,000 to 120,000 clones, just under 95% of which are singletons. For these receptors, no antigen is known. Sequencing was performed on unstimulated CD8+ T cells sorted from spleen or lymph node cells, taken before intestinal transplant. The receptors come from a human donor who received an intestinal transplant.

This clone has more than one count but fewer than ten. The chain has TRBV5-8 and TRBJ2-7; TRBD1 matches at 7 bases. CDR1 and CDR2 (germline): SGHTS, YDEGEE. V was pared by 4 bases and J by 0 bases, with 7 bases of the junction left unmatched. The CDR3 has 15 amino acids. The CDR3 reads CASSPGGRSSYEQYF. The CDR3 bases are TGTGCCAGCAGCCCAGGGGGTAGGAGCTCCTACGAGCAGTACTTC.

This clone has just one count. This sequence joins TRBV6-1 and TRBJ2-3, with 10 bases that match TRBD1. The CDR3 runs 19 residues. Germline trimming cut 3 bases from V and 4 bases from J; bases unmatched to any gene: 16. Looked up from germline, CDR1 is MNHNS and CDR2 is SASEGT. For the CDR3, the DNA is TGTGCCAGCAGTGATTACATCAACGTTCGGGACAGGGGCTCAGATACGCAGTATTTT. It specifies CASSDYINVRDRGSDTQYF.

The CDR3 sequence is CASSMFGGNSYNEQFF. The CDR3 DNA reads TGTGCCAGTAGTATGTTCGGCGGGAACTCCTACAATGAGCAGTTCTTC. The J gene is TRBJ2-1, the V gene TRBV19; weak D call: TRBD2 (6 bases). The CDR3 covers 16 residues. Germline CDR1 and CDR2: LNHDA and SQIVND (reference sequence). Trimming cost V 3 bases and J 0 bases, with 12 bases left between them.

The CDR3 sequence: CASRHKTTQVVGQYF. The CDR3 nucleotides are TGTGCCAGCCGCCATAAGACGACCCAGGTAGTGGGGCAGTACTTC. The rearrangement uses TRBV2 and TRBJ2-7; D unresolved. This CDR3 contains 15 residues. CDR1 and CDR2 from the germline V gene are SNHLY and FYNNEI. The germline V and J ends were trimmed by 8 bases and 9 bases, with 26 bases remaining between them.

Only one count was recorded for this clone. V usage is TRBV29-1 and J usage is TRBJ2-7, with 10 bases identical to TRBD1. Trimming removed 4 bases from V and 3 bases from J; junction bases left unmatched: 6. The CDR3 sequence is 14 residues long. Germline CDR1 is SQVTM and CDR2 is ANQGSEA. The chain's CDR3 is CSVVAGDRGYEQYF. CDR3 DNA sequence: TGCAGCGTTGTGGCCGGGGACAGGGGCTACGAGCAGTACTTC.

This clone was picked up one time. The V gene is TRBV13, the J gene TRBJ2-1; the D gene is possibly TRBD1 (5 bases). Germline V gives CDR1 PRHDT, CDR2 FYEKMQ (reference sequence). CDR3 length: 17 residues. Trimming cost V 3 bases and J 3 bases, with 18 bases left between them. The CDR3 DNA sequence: TGTGCCAGCAGCTTTCGACAGTCAGCCTTAGTCTACAATGAGCAGTTCTTC. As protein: CASSFRQSALVYNEQFF.

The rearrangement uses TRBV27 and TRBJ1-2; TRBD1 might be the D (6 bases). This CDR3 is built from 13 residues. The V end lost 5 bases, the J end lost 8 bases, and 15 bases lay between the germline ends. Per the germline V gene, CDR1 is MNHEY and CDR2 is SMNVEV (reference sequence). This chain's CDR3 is CASSLSRQDGYTF. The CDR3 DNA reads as TGTGCCAGCAGTCTAAGTCGACAGGACGGCTACACCTTC.

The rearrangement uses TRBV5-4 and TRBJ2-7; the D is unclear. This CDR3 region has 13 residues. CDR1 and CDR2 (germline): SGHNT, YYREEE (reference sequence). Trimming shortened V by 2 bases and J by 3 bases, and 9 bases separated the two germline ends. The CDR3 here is CASSLGPHYEQYF. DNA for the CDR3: TGTGCCAGCAGCTTAGGACCGCACTACGAGCAGTACTTC.

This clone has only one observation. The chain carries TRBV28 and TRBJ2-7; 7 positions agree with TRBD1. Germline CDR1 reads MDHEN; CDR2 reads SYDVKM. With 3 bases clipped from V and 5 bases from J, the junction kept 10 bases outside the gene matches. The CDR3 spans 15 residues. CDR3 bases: TGTGCCAGCAGTTTCAGTTGGCAGGGGGTCCACGAGCAGTACTTC. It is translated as CASSFSWQGVHEQYF.

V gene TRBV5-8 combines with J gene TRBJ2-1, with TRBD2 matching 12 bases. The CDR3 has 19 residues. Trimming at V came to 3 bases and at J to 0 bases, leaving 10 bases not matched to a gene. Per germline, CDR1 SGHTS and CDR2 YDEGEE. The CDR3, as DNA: TGTGCCAGCAGCTCCCTGAGGACTAGCGGGACAAGCTCCTACAATGAGCAGTTCTTC. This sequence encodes CASSSLRTSGTSSYNEQFF. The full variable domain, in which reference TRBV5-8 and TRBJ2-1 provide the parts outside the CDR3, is EAGVTQSPTHLIKTRGQQATLRCSPISGHTSVYWYQQALGLGLQFLLWYDEGEERNRGNFPPRFSGRQFPNYSSELNVNALELEDSALYLCASSSLRTSGTSSYNEQFFGPGTRLTVL.

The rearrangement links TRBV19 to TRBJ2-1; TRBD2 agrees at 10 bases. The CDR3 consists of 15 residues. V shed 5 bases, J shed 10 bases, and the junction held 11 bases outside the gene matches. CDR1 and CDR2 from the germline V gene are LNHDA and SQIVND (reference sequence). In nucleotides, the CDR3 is TGTGCCAGTAGTCTGAGCGGGAGGGCCTCGGTAGAGCAGTTCTTC. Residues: CASSLSGRASVEQFF.

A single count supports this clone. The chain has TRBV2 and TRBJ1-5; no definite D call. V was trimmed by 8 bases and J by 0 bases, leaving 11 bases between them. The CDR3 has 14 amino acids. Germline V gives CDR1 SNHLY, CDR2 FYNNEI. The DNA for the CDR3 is TGTGCCAGCCGGGTGGGTTATAGCAATCAGCCCCAGCATTTT. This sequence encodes CASRVGYSNQPQHF.

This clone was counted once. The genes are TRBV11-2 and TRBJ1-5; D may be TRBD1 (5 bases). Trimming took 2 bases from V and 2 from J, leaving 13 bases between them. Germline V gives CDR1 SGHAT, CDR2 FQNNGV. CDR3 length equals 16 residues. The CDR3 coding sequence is TGTGCCAGCAGCTTAAGCGCAGGGTATGGCAATCAGCCCCAGCATTTT. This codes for CASSLSAGYGNQPQHF.

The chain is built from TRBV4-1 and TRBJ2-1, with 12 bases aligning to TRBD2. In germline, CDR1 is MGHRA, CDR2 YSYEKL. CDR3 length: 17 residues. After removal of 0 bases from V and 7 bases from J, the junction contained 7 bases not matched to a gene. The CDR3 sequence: CASSQDGPLAGGNEQFF. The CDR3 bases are TGCGCCAGCAGCCAAGATGGTCCACTAGCGGGAGGTAATGAGCAGTTCTTC.

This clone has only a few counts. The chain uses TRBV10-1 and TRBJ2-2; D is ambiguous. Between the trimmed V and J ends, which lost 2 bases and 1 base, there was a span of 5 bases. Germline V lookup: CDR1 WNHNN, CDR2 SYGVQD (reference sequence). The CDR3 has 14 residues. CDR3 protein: CASSEHKNTGELFF. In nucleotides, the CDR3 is TGCGCCAGCAGTGAGCACAAGAACACCGGGGAGCTGTTTTTT.

CDR3 nucleotide sequence: TGTGCCAGTAGGGGCGAAGGACAGGGGACTGAGTACTTC. Its protein product is CASRGEGQGTEYF. This chain links TRBV19 with TRBJ2-7; 9 bases line up with TRBD1. With V trimmed by 6 bases and J by 11 bases, 11 bases remained unmatched. CDR1 LNHDA and CDR2 SQIVND come from the germline V gene (reference sequence). The CDR3 runs to 13 residues.

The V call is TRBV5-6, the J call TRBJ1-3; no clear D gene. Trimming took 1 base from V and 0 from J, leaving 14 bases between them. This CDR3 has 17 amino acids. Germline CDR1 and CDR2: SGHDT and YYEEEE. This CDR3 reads CASSLTGRKDSGNTIYF. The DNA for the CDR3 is TGTGCCAGCAGCTTGACCGGACGTAAAGACTCTGGAAACACCATATATTTT. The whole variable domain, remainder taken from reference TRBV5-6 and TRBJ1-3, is DAGVTQSPTHLIKTRGQQVTLRCSPKSGHDTVSWYQQALGQGPQFIFQYYEEEERQRGNFPDRFSGHQFPNYSSELNVNALLLGDSALYLCASSLTGRKDSGNTIYFGEGSWLTVV.

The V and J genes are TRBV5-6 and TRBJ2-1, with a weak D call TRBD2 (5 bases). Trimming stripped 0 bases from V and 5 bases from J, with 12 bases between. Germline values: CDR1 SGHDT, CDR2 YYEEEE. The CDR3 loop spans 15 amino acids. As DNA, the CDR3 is TGTGCCAGCAGCTTGGAACTAGACTATAACAATGAGCAGTTCTTC. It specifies CASSLELDYNNEQFF.

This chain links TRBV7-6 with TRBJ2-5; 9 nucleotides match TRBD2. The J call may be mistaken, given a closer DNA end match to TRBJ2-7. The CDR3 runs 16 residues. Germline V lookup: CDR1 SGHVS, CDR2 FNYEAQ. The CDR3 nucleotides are TGTGCCAGCAGCGGACGACTAGCGGCCTCCCCCTACGAGCAGTACTTC. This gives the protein CASSGRLAASPYEQYF.

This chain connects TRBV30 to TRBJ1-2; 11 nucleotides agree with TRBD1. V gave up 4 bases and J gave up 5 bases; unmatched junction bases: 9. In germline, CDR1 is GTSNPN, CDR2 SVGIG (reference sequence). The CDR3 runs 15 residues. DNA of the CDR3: TGTGCCTGGATGGTGGGACAGGGGGTTTCATATGGCTACACCTTC. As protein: CAWMVGQGVSYGYTF.

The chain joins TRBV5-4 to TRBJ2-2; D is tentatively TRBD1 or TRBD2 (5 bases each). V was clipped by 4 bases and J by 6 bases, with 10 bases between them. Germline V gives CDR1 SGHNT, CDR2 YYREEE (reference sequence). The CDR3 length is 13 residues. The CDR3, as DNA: TGTGCCAGCAGCGGGGGACCCGCCGGGGAGCTGTTTTTT. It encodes CASSGGPAGELFF.

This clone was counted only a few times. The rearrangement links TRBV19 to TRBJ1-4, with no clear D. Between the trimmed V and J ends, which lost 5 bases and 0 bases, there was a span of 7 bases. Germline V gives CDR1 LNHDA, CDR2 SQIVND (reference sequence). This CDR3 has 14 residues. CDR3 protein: CASSLSSTNEKLFF. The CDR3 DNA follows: TGTGCCAGTAGTCTAAGCTCAACTAATGAAAAACTGTTTTTT.

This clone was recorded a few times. The CDR3 region is CASSNSYEQYF. In DNA form, the CDR3 reads TGTGCCAGCAGTAACTCCTACGAGCAGTACTTC. This chain connects TRBV6-1 to TRBJ2-7; D remains ambiguous. Germline CDR1 and CDR2: MNHNS and SASEGT. This CDR3 is 11 amino acids long. Trimming cost V 5 bases and J 0 bases, with 2 bases left between them.

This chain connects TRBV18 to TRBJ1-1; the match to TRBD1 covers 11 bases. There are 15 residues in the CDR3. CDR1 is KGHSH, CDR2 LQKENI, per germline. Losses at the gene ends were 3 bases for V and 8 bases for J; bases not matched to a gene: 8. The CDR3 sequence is CASSPGDRGDQEAFF. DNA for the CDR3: TGTGCCAGCTCACCGGGGGACAGGGGGGACCAAGAAGCTTTCTTT.

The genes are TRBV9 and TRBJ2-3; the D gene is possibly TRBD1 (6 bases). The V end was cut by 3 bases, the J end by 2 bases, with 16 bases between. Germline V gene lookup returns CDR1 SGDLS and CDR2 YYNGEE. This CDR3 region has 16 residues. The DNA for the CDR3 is TGTGCCAGCAGCGCCCAGGGGTCGAGGCACACAGATACGCAGTATTTT. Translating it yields CASSAQGSRHTDTQYF.

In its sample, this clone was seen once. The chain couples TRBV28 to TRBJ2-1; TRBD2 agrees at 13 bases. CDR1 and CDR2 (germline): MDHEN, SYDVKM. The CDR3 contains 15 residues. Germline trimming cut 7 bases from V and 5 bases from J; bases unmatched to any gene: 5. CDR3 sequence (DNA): TGTGCCAGCAACAGGGGACTAGCGGGACACAATGAGCAGTTCTTC. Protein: CASNRGLAGHNEQFF.

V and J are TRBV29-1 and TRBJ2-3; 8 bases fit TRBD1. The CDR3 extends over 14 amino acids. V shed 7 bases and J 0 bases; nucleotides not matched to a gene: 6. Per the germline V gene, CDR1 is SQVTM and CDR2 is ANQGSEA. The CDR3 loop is CSADRGVSTDTQYF. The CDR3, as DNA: TGCAGCGCCGACAGGGGCGTTAGCACAGATACGCAGTATTTT.

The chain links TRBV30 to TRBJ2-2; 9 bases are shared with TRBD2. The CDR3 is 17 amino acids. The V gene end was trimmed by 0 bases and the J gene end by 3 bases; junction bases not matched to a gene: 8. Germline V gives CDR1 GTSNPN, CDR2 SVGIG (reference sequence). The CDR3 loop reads CAWSVPEREADTGELFF. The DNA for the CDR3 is TGTGCCTGGAGTGTACCGGAGCGGGAGGCTGACACCGGGGAGCTGTTTTTT.

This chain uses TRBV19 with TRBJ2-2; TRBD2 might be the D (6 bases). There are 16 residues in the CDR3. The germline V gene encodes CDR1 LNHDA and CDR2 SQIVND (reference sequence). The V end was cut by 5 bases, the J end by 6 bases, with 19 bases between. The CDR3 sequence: CASSPGLGRKAGELFF. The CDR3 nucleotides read TGTGCCAGTAGTCCGGGCCTAGGGAGGAAGGCCGGGGAGCTGTTTTTT.

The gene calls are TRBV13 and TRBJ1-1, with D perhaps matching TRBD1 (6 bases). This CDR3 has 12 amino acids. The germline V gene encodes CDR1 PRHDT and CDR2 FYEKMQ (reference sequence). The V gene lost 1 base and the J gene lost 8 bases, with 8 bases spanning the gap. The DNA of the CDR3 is TGTGCCAGCAGCTTAGAAGGGGGAGAAGCTTTCTTT. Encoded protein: CASSLEGGEAFF.

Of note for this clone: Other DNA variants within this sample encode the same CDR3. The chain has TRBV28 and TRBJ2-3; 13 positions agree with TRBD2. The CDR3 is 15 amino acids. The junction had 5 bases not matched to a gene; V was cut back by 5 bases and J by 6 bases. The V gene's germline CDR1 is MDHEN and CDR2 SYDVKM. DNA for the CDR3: TGTGCCAGCAGTATCGGACTAGCGGGAGTGGATACGCAGTATTTT. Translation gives CASSIGLAGVDTQYF.